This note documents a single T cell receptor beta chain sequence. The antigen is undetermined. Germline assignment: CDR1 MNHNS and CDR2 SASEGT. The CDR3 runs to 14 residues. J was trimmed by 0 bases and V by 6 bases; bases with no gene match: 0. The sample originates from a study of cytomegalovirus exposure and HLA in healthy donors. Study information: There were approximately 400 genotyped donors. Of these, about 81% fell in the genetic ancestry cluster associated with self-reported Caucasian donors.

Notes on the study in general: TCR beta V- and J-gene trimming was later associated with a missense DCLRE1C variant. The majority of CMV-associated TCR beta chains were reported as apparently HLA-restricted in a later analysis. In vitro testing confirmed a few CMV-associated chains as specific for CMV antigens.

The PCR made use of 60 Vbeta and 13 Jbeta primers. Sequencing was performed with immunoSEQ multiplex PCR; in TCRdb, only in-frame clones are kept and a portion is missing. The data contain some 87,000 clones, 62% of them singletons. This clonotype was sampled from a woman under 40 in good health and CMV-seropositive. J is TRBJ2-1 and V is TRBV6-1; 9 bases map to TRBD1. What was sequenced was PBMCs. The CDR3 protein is CASRDRGSYNEQFF. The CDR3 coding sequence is TGTGCCAGCAGGGACAGGGGCTCCTACAATGAGCAGTTCTTC.